This T cell receptor (beta chain) was obtained from a study of T cell responses to AZD1222 COVID-19 vaccine. Measured with immunoSEQ multiplex PCR; TCRdb has only the in-frame clones, and not every one. The table lists approximately 180,000 clones, about nine tenths of them singletons, with roughly 6.5% in the top ten. This CDR3 is 12 amino acids long. Per the germline V gene, CDR1 is LGHDT and CDR2 is YNNKEL (reference sequence). Trimming took 0 bases from V and 7 from J, leaving 6 bases between them. The genes are TRBV3-1 (or the pseudogene TRBV3-2) and TRBJ2-5; D is perhaps TRBD2 (6 bases). The source is an adult in good health. The sample in question was peripheral blood, obtained on day 0 of AZD1222 vaccination. The CDR3 region has the DNA TGTGCCAGCAGCCAAGAGGGAGGGACCCAGTACTTC. Translated, it gives CASSQEGGTQYF.